A selection of T cell receptor beta chains follows, all from one sample in a study of T cell repertoires in cytomegalovirus infection. TCRdb independently ran MiXCR on the reads; one entry per CDR3 protein. In the table there are hundreds of thousands of distinct CDR3 sequences, around a sixth of which are singletons. Sequencing was done on a sample of PBMCs. Receptors originate from a human donor in good health (CMV status not recorded). Some clones in this sample may be carry-over from other donors' samples. The CDR3 runs from the conserved cysteine through the conserved F or W. D genes are given only for firm matches. Some rows have no size entry. The others give once, few or many, or a class for an expanded clone.

D,length,size,J,V,DNA,CDR3
-,15,-,TRBJ2-2,TRBV2,TGTGCCAGCAAGGGCGGACCCGACGACACCGGGGAGCTGTTTTTT,CASKGGPDDTGELFF
TRBD1,14,few,TRBJ2-1,TRBV3-1,TGTGCCAGCAGCCCACAGGGGCTCTACAATGAGCAGTTCTTC,CASSPQGLYNEQFF
-,15,few,TRBJ2-1,TRBV20-1,TGCAGTGCTACGAGCGGCGAAAGCTCCTACAATGAGCAGTTCTTC,CSATSGESSYNEQFF
-,17,once,TRBJ2-2,TRBV7-9,TGTGCCAGCAGCTTAGTAGCCCCGGGACCATACACCGGGGAGCTGTTTTTT,CASSLVAPGPYTGELFF
TRBD2,15,few,TRBJ2-2,TRBV29-1,TGCAGCGTCGCTCCGGGACTAGCGGATACCGGGGAGCTGTTTTTT,CSVAPGLADTGELFF
-,10,-,TRBJ2-7,TRBV7-9,TGTGCCAGCAGCTTGGTGGAGCAGTACTTC,CASSLVEQYF
-,21,-,TRBJ2-1,TRBV24-1,TGTGCCACCAGTGACTACTCCGTTTATCCGGGACTCAGATCCCCCTACAATGAGCAGTTCTTC,CATSDYSVYPGLRSPYNEQFF
-,12,few,TRBJ1-2,TRBV10-3,TGTGCCATCAGGTTATCGAGCTATGGCTACACCTTC,CAIRLSSYGYTF
-,13,-,TRBJ2-1,TRBV7-9,TGTGCCAGCAGCTTAGTTGGGGGATTAAGGTCTTTCTTC,CASSLVGGLRSFF
TRBD1,15,many,TRBJ1-4,TRBV7-2,TGTGCCAGCAGCAGAAGGACAGGGTGGGGGGAAAAACTGTTTTTT,CASSRRTGWGEKLFF
-,14,-,TRBJ2-3,TRBV6-2/TRBV6-3,TGTGCCAGCAGATTACCGGGAGACCAAGATACGCAGTATTTT,CASRLPGDQDTQYF
-,13,many,TRBJ2-1,TRBV11-2,TGTGCCAGCAGCCTCTACGTCGGCGATGAGCAGTTCTTC,CASSLYVGDEQFF
TRBD2,19,many,TRBJ2-2,TRBV6-2/TRBV6-3,TGTGCCAGCAGTTACTATAAGACTAGCGGGAGGAGGAGCACCGGGGAGCTGTTTTTT,CASSYYKTSGRRSTGELFF
TRBD2,15,many,TRBJ2-7,TRBV7-2,TGTGCCAGCAGAGCGGGGGGGACTAGCGGCTACGAGCAGTACTTC,CASRAGGTSGYEQYF
-,15,many,TRBJ1-5,TRBV12-3/TRBV12-4,TGTGCCAGCAGTTTTCGGGGAAATAGCAATCAGCCCCAGCATTTT,CASSFRGNSNQPQHF
-,12,-,TRBJ2-5,TRBV27,TGTGCCAGCGGTTCATTATTGGAGACCCAGTACTTC,CASGSLLETQYF
-,13,many,TRBJ2-3,TRBV7-2,TGTGCCAGCAGCCCCCCCGCACGTGAGACGCAGTATTTT,CASSPPARETQYF
TRBD1,15,-,TRBJ1-1,TRBV19,TGTGCCAGTTTTCGGGACAGGGGTTTTAACACTGAAGCTTTCTTT,CASFRDRGFNTEAFF
TRBD2,14,-,TRBJ2-5,TRBV29-1,TGCAGCGTGAGACTAGCGGGGGGGACGGAGACCCAGTACTTC,CSVRLAGGTETQYF
-,14,many,TRBJ2-1,TRBV6-1,TGTGCCAGCAGGGAGGACACAACACGTAGTGAGCAGTTCTTC,CASREDTTRSEQFF